This is a list of T cell receptor beta chains from one sample in a study of cytotoxic CD8 clonotypes in ibrutinib-treated CLL. TCRdb's table, derived via immunoSEQ multiplex PCR, lists solely in-frame clones and lacks some. The sample has some 350,000 clones; 60% to 80% are singletons. Sample: PBMCs, taken after 36 months of ibrutinib treatment. Receptor source: a human donor with chronic lymphocytic leukemia. CDR3s include the opening cysteine and the closing phenylalanine or tryptophan. D genes are given only for firm matches. Rows may omit the clone size; those that give it use once, few, many or a size class.

j_call: TRBJ1-4
v_call: TRBV5-6
clone_size: NA
d_call: NA
cdr3_aa: CASSLLQRTSEKLFF
cdr3_nt: TGTGCCAGCAGCCTACTACAGCGGACATCCGAAAAACTGTTTTTT

j_call: TRBJ2-7
v_call: TRBV5-1
clone_size: NA
d_call: NA
cdr3_aa: CASSVAGTLGQYF
cdr3_nt: TGCGCCAGCAGCGTAGCAGGGACCCTTGGGCAGTACTTC

j_call: TRBJ2-1
v_call: TRBV25-1
clone_size: NA
d_call: TRBD2
cdr3_aa: CASSQAGNYNEQFF
cdr3_nt: TGTGCCAGCAGTCAAGCGGGGAACTACAATGAGCAGTTCTTC

j_call: TRBJ1-1
v_call: TRBV7-9
clone_size: NA
d_call: NA
cdr3_aa: CASSLSKINTEAFF
cdr3_nt: TGTGCCAGCAGCTTAAGCAAGATTAACACTGAAGCTTTCTTT

j_call: TRBJ2-7
v_call: TRBV7-9
clone_size: NA
d_call: NA
cdr3_aa: CASSSGWDYEQYF
cdr3_nt: TGTGCCAGCAGTTCCGGGTGGGACTACGAGCAGTACTTC

j_call: TRBJ2-3
v_call: TRBV5-1
clone_size: NA
d_call: TRBD2
cdr3_aa: CASSDTRLAGGPGGDTQYF
cdr3_nt: TGCGCCAGCAGCGACACAAGACTAGCGGGAGGGCCTGGGGGAGATACGCAGTATTTT

j_call: TRBJ2-5
v_call: TRBV18
clone_size: NA
d_call: NA
cdr3_aa: CASSSSWQETQYF
cdr3_nt: TGTGCCAGCTCTTCTAGTTGGCAAGAGACCCAGTACTTC

j_call: TRBJ2-2
v_call: TRBV10-3
clone_size: NA
d_call: NA
cdr3_aa: CATDRGTGELFF
cdr3_nt: TGTGCCACCGACCGGGGCACCGGGGAGCTGTTTTTT

j_call: TRBJ1-5
v_call: TRBV19
clone_size: NA
d_call: NA
cdr3_aa: CASSVQGNQPQHF
cdr3_nt: TGTGCCAGTAGTGTACAGGGAAATCAGCCCCAGCATTTT

j_call: TRBJ2-1
v_call: TRBV18
clone_size: NA
d_call: NA
cdr3_aa: CASSPVSQVGQFF
cdr3_nt: TGTGCCAGCTCACCTGTGAGCCAGGTTGGGCAGTTCTTC

j_call: TRBJ2-7
v_call: TRBV29-1
clone_size: NA
d_call: TRBD1
cdr3_aa: CSVRQTGGYEQYF
cdr3_nt: TGCAGCGTACGCCAGACAGGGGGCTACGAGCAGTACTTC

j_call: TRBJ2-1
v_call: TRBV11-2
clone_size: NA
d_call: NA
cdr3_aa: CASSYGQQYNEQFF
cdr3_nt: TGTGCCAGCAGCTACGGACAGCAATACAATGAGCAGTTCTTC

j_call: TRBJ2-2
v_call: TRBV20-1
clone_size: NA
d_call: NA
cdr3_aa: CSAWQAGELFF
cdr3_nt: TGCAGTGCTTGGCAGGCCGGGGAGCTGTTTTTT

j_call: TRBJ1-4
v_call: TRBV6-5
clone_size: few
d_call: NA
cdr3_aa: CASSSHPRLKLFF
cdr3_nt: TGTGCCAGCAGTTCCCATCCAAGGTTAAAACTGTTTTTT

j_call: TRBJ1-4
v_call: TRBV14
clone_size: NA
d_call: NA
cdr3_aa: CASSQWTEWGEKLFF
cdr3_nt: TGTGCCAGCAGCCAATGGACAGAGTGGGGTGAAAAACTGTTTTTT

j_call: TRBJ2-1
v_call: TRBV15
clone_size: once
d_call: TRBD1
cdr3_aa: CATSSRQGAMPEQFF
cdr3_nt: TGTGCCACCAGCAGCCGACAGGGGGCGATGCCGGAGCAGTTCTTC

j_call: TRBJ2-6
v_call: TRBV5-1
clone_size: NA
d_call: NA
cdr3_aa: CASSLFGNSGANVLTF
cdr3_nt: TGCGCCAGCAGCTTGTTTGGGAACTCTGGGGCCAACGTCCTGACTTTC

j_call: TRBJ2-3
v_call: TRBV15
clone_size: NA
d_call: NA
cdr3_aa: CATSRVAVTDTQYF
cdr3_nt: TGTGCCACCAGCAGGGTCGCCGTTACAGATACGCAGTATTTT

j_call: TRBJ2-1
v_call: TRBV9
clone_size: once
d_call: NA
cdr3_aa: CASSVRESYNEQFF
cdr3_nt: TGTGCCAGCAGCGTACGCGAGTCCTACAATGAGCAGTTCTTC

j_call: TRBJ2-1
v_call: TRBV9
clone_size: NA
d_call: TRBD2
cdr3_aa: CASSAGTSWLNEQFF
cdr3_nt: TGTGCCAGCAGCGCCGGGACTAGCTGGTTGAATGAGCAGTTCTTC

j_call: TRBJ2-7
v_call: TRBV12-5
clone_size: once
d_call: NA
cdr3_aa: CASGFRQAGNYEQYF
cdr3_nt: TGTGCTAGTGGTTTTAGACAGGCCGGGAACTACGAGCAGTACTTC

j_call: TRBJ2-2
v_call: TRBV7-9
clone_size: NA
d_call: TRBD2
cdr3_aa: CASSAGGLAVNTGELFF
cdr3_nt: TGTGCCAGCAGCGCCGGGGGACTAGCGGTGAACACCGGGGAGCTGTTTTTT

j_call: TRBJ2-7
v_call: TRBV7-6
clone_size: NA
d_call: NA
cdr3_aa: CASSSGTRGSYEQYF
cdr3_nt: TGTGCCAGCAGCTCCGGGACTCGGGGCTCCTACGAGCAGTACTTC

j_call: TRBJ1-5
v_call: TRBV28
clone_size: NA
d_call: TRBD1
cdr3_aa: CASRTGGNQPQHF
cdr3_nt: TGTGCCAGCAGAACAGGGGGAAATCAGCCCCAGCATTTT

j_call: TRBJ1-2
v_call: TRBV15
clone_size: NA
d_call: NA
cdr3_aa: CATSRGQIYGYTF
cdr3_nt: TGTGCCACCAGCAGGGGACAAATCTATGGCTACACCTTC

j_call: TRBJ2-7
v_call: TRBV4-3
clone_size: NA
d_call: TRBD1
cdr3_aa: CASSQDRTGGPYEQYF
cdr3_nt: TGCGCCAGCAGCCAAGATCGTACAGGGGGACCCTACGAGCAGTACTTC

j_call: TRBJ2-1
v_call: TRBV5-1
clone_size: NA
d_call: NA
cdr3_aa: CASSSTRWDYNEQFF
cdr3_nt: TGCGCCAGCAGCTCAACCAGGTGGGACTACAATGAGCAGTTCTTC

j_call: TRBJ2-1
v_call: TRBV15
clone_size: NA
d_call: NA
cdr3_aa: CATSRDWPYNEQFF
cdr3_nt: TGTGCCACCAGCAGAGATTGGCCCTACAATGAGCAGTTCTTC

j_call: TRBJ1-1
v_call: TRBV20-1
clone_size: few
d_call: NA
cdr3_aa: CSASVVRDAFF
cdr3_nt: TGCAGTGCTAGTGTTGTCAGGGACGCTTTCTTT

j_call: TRBJ2-7
v_call: TRBV10-2
clone_size: NA
d_call: NA
cdr3_aa: CASSGHGYEQYF
cdr3_nt: TGCGCCAGCAGCGGACACGGGTACGAGCAGTACTTC

j_call: TRBJ2-1
v_call: TRBV4-3
clone_size: once
d_call: NA
cdr3_aa: CASSQDEGREQFF
cdr3_nt: TGCGCCAGCAGCCAAGATGAAGGCCGGGAGCAGTTCTTC

j_call: TRBJ2-7
v_call: TRBV28
clone_size: once
d_call: TRBD2
cdr3_aa: CASSPRFTLAAYEQYF
cdr3_nt: TGTGCCAGCAGCCCCCGTTTTACGCTAGCGGCCTACGAGCAGTACTTC

j_call: TRBJ2-3
v_call: TRBV10-2
clone_size: once
d_call: TRBD2
cdr3_aa: CATRAGLAEPLSTDTQYF
cdr3_nt: TGCGCCACCCGGGCGGGACTAGCGGAACCTCTTAGCACAGATACGCAGTATTTT

j_call: TRBJ2-7
v_call: TRBV6-6
clone_size: NA
d_call: NA
cdr3_aa: CASSRQDSYEQYF
cdr3_nt: TGTGCCAGCAGCCGACAGGATTCCTACGAGCAGTACTTC

j_call: TRBJ2-5
v_call: TRBV5-1
clone_size: NA
d_call: TRBD2
cdr3_aa: CASSQLAGAPGGTQYF
cdr3_nt: TGCGCCAGCAGCCAGCTAGCGGGGGCACCAGGGGGGACCCAGTACTTC

j_call: TRBJ1-5
v_call: TRBV2
clone_size: few
d_call: NA
cdr3_aa: CASSGQPNQPQHF
cdr3_nt: TGTGCCAGCAGTGGCCAGCCCAATCAGCCCCAGCATTTT

j_call: TRBJ2-7
v_call: TRBV7-7
clone_size: NA
d_call: TRBD1
cdr3_aa: CASSRGQGDSYEQYF
cdr3_nt: TGTGCCAGCAGCCGAGGACAGGGCGACTCCTACGAGCAGTACTTC

j_call: TRBJ2-1
v_call: TRBV7-2
clone_size: once
d_call: TRBD1
cdr3_aa: CASGFRQGVVNEQFF
cdr3_nt: TGTGCCAGCGGCTTCCGGCAGGGGGTGGTCAATGAGCAGTTCTTC

j_call: TRBJ1-2
v_call: TRBV2
clone_size: NA
d_call: NA
cdr3_aa: CASSARPSLPVYGYTF
cdr3_nt: TGTGCCAGCAGTGCCAGACCCTCTCTGCCCGTCTATGGCTACACCTTC

j_call: TRBJ1-3
v_call: TRBV5-1
clone_size: NA
d_call: NA
cdr3_aa: CASSLSAGNTIYF
cdr3_nt: TGCGCCAGCAGCTTGTCGGCAGGAAACACCATATATTTT

j_call: TRBJ2-5
v_call: TRBV4-1
clone_size: NA
d_call: TRBD2
cdr3_aa: CASSQDLGTSGSETQYF
cdr3_nt: TGCGCCAGCAGCCAAGATCTCGGGACTAGCGGGAGTGAGACCCAGTACTTC

j_call: TRBJ1-2
v_call: TRBV6-5
clone_size: NA
d_call: TRBD1
cdr3_aa: CASSFGQGAPRYTF
cdr3_nt: TGTGCCAGCAGTTTCGGACAGGGGGCCCCCCGCTACACCTTC

j_call: TRBJ2-1
v_call: TRBV5-8
clone_size: NA
d_call: TRBD1
cdr3_aa: CASSTDRGLTYNEQFF
cdr3_nt: TGTGCCAGCAGCACAGACAGGGGTCTTACCTACAATGAGCAGTTCTTC

j_call: TRBJ2-5
v_call: TRBV9
clone_size: NA
d_call: TRBD1
cdr3_aa: CASSVHTGGEGETQYF
cdr3_nt: TGTGCCAGCAGCGTCCATACAGGGGGCGAGGGGGAGACCCAGTACTTC

j_call: TRBJ2-7
v_call: TRBV7-9
clone_size: NA
d_call: NA
cdr3_aa: CASSRTGYEQYF
cdr3_nt: TGTGCCAGCAGCCGTACGGGTTACGAGCAGTACTTC

j_call: TRBJ2-3
v_call: TRBV29-1
clone_size: NA
d_call: NA
cdr3_aa: CSVGGRDTDTQYF
cdr3_nt: TGCAGCGTTGGGGGTCGGGACACAGATACGCAGTATTTT

j_call: TRBJ1-4
v_call: TRBV5-1
clone_size: NA
d_call: TRBD1
cdr3_aa: CASSPVMGQSNEKLFF
cdr3_nt: TGCGCCAGCAGCCCCGTTATGGGACAGTCTAATGAAAAACTGTTTTTT

j_call: TRBJ2-2
v_call: TRBV9
clone_size: NA
d_call: NA
cdr3_aa: CASSVHTGELFF
cdr3_nt: TGTGCCAGCAGCGTGCACACCGGGGAGCTGTTTTTT

j_call: TRBJ1-4
v_call: TRBV18
clone_size: few
d_call: NA
cdr3_aa: CASSRQREDEKLFF
cdr3_nt: TGTGCCAGCTCACGCCAGAGGGAAGATGAAAAACTGTTTTTT

j_call: TRBJ1-2
v_call: TRBV7-9
clone_size: NA
d_call: NA
cdr3_aa: CASSARTVNYGYTF
cdr3_nt: TGTGCCAGCAGCGCGAGGACAGTGAACTATGGCTACACCTTC

j_call: TRBJ2-1
v_call: TRBV6-4
clone_size: few
d_call: TRBD2
cdr3_aa: CASRILAGTGEQFF
cdr3_nt: TGTGCCAGCAGGATACTAGCGGGAACGGGTGAGCAGTTCTTC

j_call: TRBJ2-7
v_call: TRBV18
clone_size: NA
d_call: NA
cdr3_aa: CASSPDLLGYEQYF
cdr3_nt: TGTGCCAGCTCACCAGACTTGCTGGGGTACGAGCAGTACTTC